A single sample gave rise to the 9 T cell receptor beta chains below, sequenced in a study of cytomegalovirus exposure and HLA in healthy donors. The primer mix had 60 Vbeta and 13 Jbeta primers. Measured with immunoSEQ multiplex PCR; TCRdb has only the in-frame clones, and not every one. This sample yields some 93,000 clones, of which roughly a tenth are seen a single time; approximately 5.1% belongs to the top ten. Sequenced input: PBMCs. These receptors all come from a man aged 50-60 years in good health and CMV-seropositive.

This clone was seen a handful of times. The chain employs TRBV5-1 and TRBJ2-2, with 9 bases that match TRBD1. The CDR3 is 16 residues long. Germline trimming cut 2 bases from V and 5 bases from J; bases unmatched to any gene: 7. Germline CDR1 is SGHRS and CDR2 is YFSETQ. CDR3 bases: TGCGCCAGCAGCTTTTTAGCACAGGGGGCAACCGGGGAGCTGTTTTTT. Its protein product is CASSFLAQGATGELFF.

There are a few counts of this clone. The rearrangement uses TRBV7-2 and TRBJ2-7; D is possibly TRBD1 (6 bases). The CDR3 extends over 15 amino acids. Deletions cut 0 bases from V and 2 bases from J, with 11 bases between. Germline V CDR1 and CDR2: SGHTA, FQGNSA. CDR3 nucleotide sequence: TGTGCCAGCAGCTTAGCGGGCAGGGGAGCCTACGAGCAGTACTTC. Residues: CASSLAGRGAYEQYF.

The chain is built from TRBV12-5 and TRBJ2-5, with D possibly matching TRBD2 (6 bases). The length of the CDR3 is 13 residues. CDR1 and CDR2 from the germline V gene are LGHNT and FRNRAP. Trimming stripped 3 bases from V and 5 bases from J, with 10 bases between. This CDR3 reads CASGFRGSETQYF. The CDR3 coding sequence is TGTGCTAGTGGTTTTCGGGGGTCGGAGACCCAGTACTTC.

This clone turned up a few times. The chain couples TRBV30 to TRBJ2-1; no clear D. The germline V gene has CDR1 GTSNPN and CDR2 SVGIG (reference sequence). The CDR3 runs to 14 residues. Trimming removed 0 bases from V and 12 bases from J, with 18 bases in between. CDR3 protein: CAWSVPRTRIVQFF. The CDR3 DNA is TGTGCCTGGAGTGTACCTAGAACCCGGATCGTGCAGTTCTTC.

The chain uses TRBV7-3 and TRBJ2-2, with a weak D call TRBD2 (5 bases). CDR1 SGHTA and CDR2 FQGTGA come from the germline V gene. The CDR3 length is 15 residues. Trimming shortened V by 2 bases and J by 5 bases, and 12 bases separated the two germline ends. CDR3 DNA sequence: TGTGCCAGCAGCTTACTTCAGCGAGGGACCGGGGAGCTGTTTTTT. Its protein product is CASSLLQRGTGELFF.

This clone was counted only a few times. The chain combines TRBV7-2 with TRBJ1-5; D remains unclear. This CDR3 comprises 15 residues. Trimming left V 6 bases short and J 7 bases short, with 19 bases between. Germline values: CDR1 SGHTA, CDR2 FQGNSA. CDR3 sequence reads: CASSLGGSGDQPQHF. In nucleotides, the CDR3 is TGTGCCAGCAGTCTAGGAGGCAGCGGAGACCAGCCCCAGCATTTT.

This clone was seen more than once but under ten times. The chain is built from TRBV7-2 and TRBJ2-7; a weak D match, TRBD1 (6 bases). The CDR3 sequence is 14 residues long. Trimming removed 5 bases from V and 0 bases from J, with 11 bases in between. CDR1 and CDR2 (germline): SGHTA, FQGNSA. CDR3 sequence reads: CASSPVGHSYEQYF. As DNA, the CDR3 is TGTGCCAGCAGCCCAGTGGGACACTCCTACGAGCAGTACTTC. Using reference TRBV7-2 and TRBJ2-7 for the parts outside the CDR3, the full variable domain is GAGVSQSPSNKVTEKGKDVELRCDPISGHTALYWYRQSLGQGLEFLIYFQGNSAPDKSGLPSDRFSAERTGGSVSTLTIQRTQQEDSAVYLCASSPVGHSYEQYFGPGTRLTVT.

In its sample, this clone was seen a few times. V usage is TRBV7-9 and J usage is TRBJ2-1, with D tentatively TRBD2 (5 bases). Trimming removed 1 base from V and 4 bases from J, with 8 bases in between. The CDR3 runs 14 residues. The germline CDR1 and CDR2 sequences are SEHNR and FQNEAQ (reference sequence). This CDR3 reads CASSLVGKYNEQFF. Here the CDR3 DNA reads TGTGCCAGCAGCTTAGTCGGGAAGTACAATGAGCAGTTCTTC.

This clone was detected only a few times. The chain has TRBV25-1 and TRBJ1-4; D gene uncertain. This CDR3 has 11 residues. CDR1 is MGHDK, CDR2 SYGVNS, per germline. The V end lost 11 bases, the J end lost 8 bases, and 12 bases lay between the germline ends. The CDR3 nucleotides are TGTGCCGCCGCCCGGGGAGAAAAACTGTTTTTT. The encoded protein is CAAARGEKLFF.